A selection of T cell receptor beta chains follows, all from one sample in a study of cytomegalovirus exposure and HLA in healthy donors. Generated by immunoSEQ multiplex PCR, the TCRdb table keeps only in-frame clones and is missing some. This sample's table reports 200,000 to 250,000 clones. Sequencing was done on a sample of PBMCs. The receptors were sampled from a young woman in good health and CMV-seropositive. Both conserved end residues are part of each CDR3. A D gene is named only where the DNA matches it firmly.

TRBD1 TRBJ1-1 TRBV9 TGTGCCAGCAGCGCATCCCCTAAGACAGGGGACACTGAAGCTTTCTTT CASSASPKTGDTEAFF
TRBD2 TRBJ2-6 TRBV28 TGTGCCAGCAGTTTATGGGGAGGGTCTGGGGCCAACGTCCTGACTTTC CASSLWGGSGANVLTF
NA TRBJ2-3 TRBV5-1 TGCGCCAGCAGCTTGGCCAGGGGCACAGATACGCAGTATTTT CASSLARGTDTQYF
TRBD2 TRBJ2-1 TRBV4-3 TGCGCCAGCAGTCGACTAGCGGGAGGCTACAATGAGCAGTTCTTC CASSRLAGGYNEQFF
TRBD2 TRBJ2-5 TRBV4-1 TGCGCCAGCAGCCCCATAGGGCCACTAGCGGGAGAGACCCAGTACTTC CASSPIGPLAGETQYF
NA TRBJ1-1 TRBV6-5 TGTGCCAGCAGCACCAGAGGGAACACTGAAGCTTTCTTT CASSTRGNTEAFF
TRBD1 TRBJ1-1 TRBV18 TGTGCCAGCTCAAGACAGGGGAACACTGAAGCTTTCTTT CASSRQGNTEAFF
TRBD2 TRBJ2-1 TRBV5-1 TGCGCCAGCAGCCGTTCGATTAGCGGGAGGTTGGGAAATGAGCAGTTCTTC CASSRSISGRLGNEQFF
TRBD1 TRBJ1-1 TRBV5-1 TGCGCCAGCAGCACGGGGACAGGCCCAACTGAAGCTTTCTTT CASSTGTGPTEAFF
NA TRBJ1-3 TRBV7-8 TGTGCCAGCAGCTTAGTGGGCATAGGGGCTGGAAACACCATATATTTT CASSLVGIGAGNTIYF
TRBD2 TRBJ2-1 TRBV5-1 TGCGCCAGCAGCCCTACTAGCGGGAGTGGGTATGAGCAGTTCTTC CASSPTSGSGYEQFF
NA TRBJ1-5 TRBV6-6 TGTGCCAGCAGTTACTCTACGGGTCCTGCTCAGCCCCAGCATTTT CASSYSTGPAQPQHF
TRBD2 TRBJ2-7 TRBV2 TGTGCCAGCAGTGAAGAACTAGCGGGAAACTACGAGCAGTACTTC CASSEELAGNYEQYF
NA TRBJ2-7 TRBV9 TGTGCCAGCAGCGTAGACCCAGATTTCTACGAGCAGTACTTC CASSVDPDFYEQYF
NA TRBJ2-7 TRBV5-4 TGTGCCAGCAGCTTGGGGCGGGAAAGCTCCTACGAGCAGTACTTC CASSLGRESSYEQYF
TRBD1 TRBJ1-1 TRBV29-1 TGCAGCGTTGAGAGGGGGCTCTGGACTGAAGCTTTCTTT CSVERGLWTEAFF
NA TRBJ1-5 TRBV5-8 TGTGCCAGCCTAAGCTTCCATAGCAATCAGCCCCAGCATTTT CASLSFHSNQPQHF
TRBD1 TRBJ2-7 TRBV29-1 TGCAGCGCGGGACAGGGGGATAGCGAGCAGTACTTC CSAGQGDSEQYF
NA TRBJ1-1 TRBV30 TGTGCCTGGAGTGGGTTTGGGAGAAACACTGAAGCTTTCTTT CAWSGFGRNTEAFF
TRBD2 TRBJ2-3 TRBV27 TGTGCCAGCAGTTTAAATCCCGGACTAGCGGGGGATACGCAGTATTTT CASSLNPGLAGDTQYF
TRBD2 TRBJ2-3 TRBV2 TGTGCCAGCAGAGCACTAGCGGGGGGGGGTTTCTCTGGCACAGATACGCAGTATTTT CASRALAGGGFSGTDTQYF
NA TRBJ2-1 TRBV6-1 TGTGCCAGCTGGTCGCTATGGCGGGCCAATGAGCAGTTCTTC CASWSLWRANEQFF
NA TRBJ1-2 TRBV6-5 TGTGCCAGCAGTTACTCGAGCCTGGGAGGCTATGGCTGCACCTTC CASSYSSLGGYGCTF
NA TRBJ1-6 TRBV19 TGTGCCAGTAGTATAATCCTAGGGGATTCACCCCTCCACTTT CASSIILGDSPLHF
NA TRBJ1-5 TRBV7-6 TGTGCCAGCAGCTTAGACGAGGGACAGCCCCAGCATTTT CASSLDEGQPQHF
TRBD1 TRBJ2-7 TRBV11-2 TGTGCCAGCAGCTTAAGGATACAGGGGGCCGACGAGCAGTACTTC CASSLRIQGADEQYF